This T cell receptor (beta chain) was sequenced during a study of blood T cell repertoires in COVID-19. Study details: From the United States, Italy and Spain came samples of acute and convalescent COVID-19. T cells, B-cell-depleted T cells, or PBMCs supplied cDNA or gDNA.

Sequencing was performed with immunoSEQ multiplex PCR; in TCRdb, only in-frame clones are kept and a portion is missing. The profile covers some 240,000 clones, with about 86% appearing a single time and around 4.1% taken by the ten largest. V shed 6 bases, J shed 4 bases, and the junction held 6 bases outside the gene matches. There are 16 residues in the CDR3. CDR1 MDHEN and CDR2 SYDVKM come from the germline V gene. This clonotype was obtained from a man younger than 40 with acute COVID-19. The sequenced material came from PBMCs or T cells enriched from blood (not recorded which). The chain uses TRBV28 and TRBJ2-2; 12 nucleotides align to TRBD1. The CDR3 loop is CASRGDRGRGTGELFF. For the CDR3, the DNA is TGTGCCAGCAGGGGGGACAGGGGGCGCGGCACCGGGGAGCTGTTTTTT.